These T cell receptor beta chains were read from a single sample in a study of OX40 agonist ivuxolimab in advanced cancers. Some clones are missing from TCRdb's copy, which holds only in-frame ones; the method was immunoSEQ multiplex PCR. The sample holds about 81,000 clones, about 93% seen once. The sequenced sample was CD4+ or CD8+ T cells sorted from blood, obtained in a trial of the OX40 agonist ivuxolimab. All receptors derive from an adult with an advanced solid tumor such as melanoma, head and neck, liver or kidney cancer. CDR3s include the opening cysteine and the closing phenylalanine or tryptophan. The D gene is left open where the match is weak. Size tells how often a clone was seen (once, few, many) or the class of an expanded clone, and some rows leave it out.

j_gene: TRBJ1-5; abundance: NA; d_gene: NA; v_gene: TRBV4-1; CDR3aa: CASSQDQDRRLEPQHF; CDR3nt: TGCGCCAGCAGCCAAGATCAGGACAGAAGGTTAGAACCCCAGCATTTT
j_gene: TRBJ2-1; abundance: NA; d_gene: TRBD2; v_gene: TRBV7-2; CDR3aa: CASSLGLAGGPASYNEQFF; CDR3nt: TGTGCCAGCAGCTTGGGACTAGCGGGGGGGCCCGCCTCCTACAATGAGCAGTTCTTC
j_gene: TRBJ1-2; abundance: NA; d_gene: NA; v_gene: TRBV7-3; CDR3aa: CASSPGDGGDGYTF; CDR3nt: TGTGCCAGCAGCCCGGGGGACGGTGGCGATGGCTACACCTTC
j_gene: TRBJ1-2; abundance: NA; d_gene: NA; v_gene: TRBV6-4; CDR3aa: CASSAGLNYGYTF; CDR3nt: TGTGCCAGCAGCGCCGGATTAAACTATGGCTACACCTTC
j_gene: TRBJ2-1; abundance: NA; d_gene: NA; v_gene: TRBV6-5; CDR3aa: CAVGLGSSYNEQFF; CDR3nt: TGTGCCGTCGGACTGGGGAGCTCCTACAATGAGCAGTTCTTC
j_gene: TRBJ2-1; abundance: NA; d_gene: TRBD2; v_gene: TRBV27; CDR3aa: CASSLGLAGGHGEQFF; CDR3nt: TGTGCCAGCAGTCTCGGACTAGCGGGGGGGCACGGTGAGCAGTTCTTC
j_gene: TRBJ2-5; abundance: NA; d_gene: NA; v_gene: TRBV4-1; CDR3aa: CASSLASWQVPETQYF; CDR3nt: TGCGCCAGCAGCCTTGCGAGTTGGCAGGTCCCGGAGACCCAGTACTTC
j_gene: TRBJ2-3; abundance: NA; d_gene: NA; v_gene: TRBV9; CDR3aa: CASSAPVTDTQYF; CDR3nt: TGTGCCAGCAGCGCTCCCGTCACAGATACGCAGTATTTT
j_gene: TRBJ2-1; abundance: NA; d_gene: NA; v_gene: TRBV7-9; CDR3aa: CASSRSGSSYNEQFF; CDR3nt: TGTGCCAGCAGCCGTTCGGGGAGCTCCTACAATGAGCAGTTCTTC
j_gene: TRBJ2-3; abundance: NA; d_gene: NA; v_gene: TRBV9; CDR3aa: CASSLVGGVTDTQYF; CDR3nt: TGTGCCAGCAGCCTCGTGGGCGGGGTCACAGATACGCAGTATTTT
j_gene: TRBJ2-1; abundance: once; d_gene: NA; v_gene: TRBV11-3; CDR3aa: CASSLDFGANEQFF; CDR3nt: TGTGCCAGCAGCTTAGATTTTGGGGCGAATGAGCAGTTCTTC
j_gene: TRBJ2-7; abundance: NA; d_gene: TRBD1; v_gene: TRBV7-6; CDR3aa: CASSEGQGGIVQYF; CDR3nt: TGTGCCAGCAGCGAGGGACAGGGAGGCATCGTGCAGTACTTC
j_gene: TRBJ2-1; abundance: NA; d_gene: TRBD1; v_gene: TRBV19; CDR3aa: CASIAGGYSDEQFF; CDR3nt: TGTGCCAGTATCGCAGGGGGCTACAGCGATGAGCAGTTCTTC
j_gene: TRBJ1-2; abundance: NA; d_gene: TRBD1; v_gene: TRBV13; CDR3aa: CASSWGQALVDGYTF; CDR3nt: TGTGCCAGCAGCTGGGGACAGGCCTTGGTCGATGGCTACACCTTC
j_gene: TRBJ2-3; abundance: NA; d_gene: NA; v_gene: TRBV19; CDR3aa: CASSGGEAVTDTQYF; CDR3nt: TGTGCCAGTAGCGGGGGAGAAGCAGTCACAGATACGCAGTATTTT
j_gene: TRBJ2-5; abundance: NA; d_gene: NA; v_gene: TRBV10-3; CDR3aa: CAISPEDTQETQYF; CDR3nt: TGTGCCATCAGCCCCGAAGACACCCAAGAGACCCAGTACTTC
j_gene: TRBJ2-7; abundance: NA; d_gene: NA; v_gene: TRBV2; CDR3aa: CASSGASSSYEQYF; CDR3nt: TGTGCCAGCAGTGGGGCCTCCTCCTCCTACGAGCAGTACTTC
j_gene: TRBJ2-1; abundance: once; d_gene: TRBD2; v_gene: TRBV29-1; CDR3aa: CSAERGDTLYNEQFF; CDR3nt: TGCAGCGCCGAACGGGGGGATACTTTATACAATGAGCAGTTCTTC
j_gene: TRBJ2-7; abundance: NA; d_gene: NA; v_gene: TRBV19; CDR3aa: CASRHSGTNPYEQYF; CDR3nt: TGTGCCAGTAGACACTCCGGGACAAATCCCTACGAGCAGTACTTC
j_gene: TRBJ2-7; abundance: NA; d_gene: NA; v_gene: TRBV10-3; CDR3aa: CAISVKPESYEQYF; CDR3nt: TGTGCCATCAGTGTCAAGCCTGAGTCCTACGAGCAGTACTTC
j_gene: TRBJ2-1; abundance: NA; d_gene: NA; v_gene: TRBV9; CDR3aa: CASSLDNSEQFF; CDR3nt: TGTGCCAGCAGCCTTGACAACTCGGAGCAGTTCTTC
j_gene: TRBJ2-1; abundance: NA; d_gene: NA; v_gene: TRBV19; CDR3aa: CASSMENEQFF; CDR3nt: TGTGCCAGTAGTATGGAAAATGAGCAGTTCTTC
j_gene: TRBJ1-2; abundance: few; d_gene: NA; v_gene: TRBV4-1; CDR3aa: CASSQGRENYGYTF; CDR3nt: TGCGCCAGCAGCCAAGGGCGGGAGAACTATGGCTACACCTTC
j_gene: TRBJ1-3; abundance: NA; d_gene: TRBD1; v_gene: TRBV7-9; CDR3aa: CASRRTGAGNTIYF; CDR3nt: TGTGCCAGCAGACGGACAGGGGCTGGAAACACCATATATTTT
j_gene: TRBJ1-5; abundance: NA; d_gene: NA; v_gene: TRBV13; CDR3aa: CASSLGGRNQPQHF; CDR3nt: TGTGCCAGCAGCTTAGGGGGACGCAATCAGCCCCAGCATTTT
j_gene: TRBJ2-2; abundance: NA; d_gene: NA; v_gene: TRBV9; CDR3aa: CASSVTAGELFF; CDR3nt: TGTGCCAGCAGCGTAACGGCCGGGGAGCTGTTTTTT
j_gene: TRBJ1-2; abundance: NA; d_gene: NA; v_gene: TRBV19; CDR3aa: CASRWGQGWGYTF; CDR3nt: TGTGCCAGTAGATGGGGGCAGGGATGGGGCTACACCTTC
j_gene: TRBJ2-1; abundance: NA; d_gene: TRBD2; v_gene: TRBV2; CDR3aa: CASSESGWKASGAVDEQFF; CDR3nt: TGTGCCAGCAGTGAATCGGGTTGGAAGGCTAGCGGGGCGGTGGATGAGCAGTTCTTC
j_gene: TRBJ1-1; abundance: NA; d_gene: NA; v_gene: TRBV5-1; CDR3aa: CASSLLGQTNTEAFF; CDR3nt: TGCGCCAGCAGCTTGCTTGGACAGACGAACACTGAAGCTTTCTTT
j_gene: TRBJ2-5; abundance: NA; d_gene: NA; v_gene: TRBV4-3; CDR3aa: CASSPYLTGQETQYF; CDR3nt: TGCGCCAGCAGCCCGTACCTGACCGGTCAAGAGACCCAGTACTTC
j_gene: TRBJ2-1; abundance: NA; d_gene: NA; v_gene: TRBV4-2; CDR3aa: CASSQDMGGLYNEQFF; CDR3nt: TGTGCCAGCAGCCAAGATATGGGAGGACTATACAATGAGCAGTTCTTC
j_gene: TRBJ2-7; abundance: few; d_gene: TRBD1; v_gene: TRBV19; CDR3aa: CASSQGNEQYF; CDR3nt: TGTGCCAGTTCACAGGGGAACGAGCAGTACTTC
j_gene: TRBJ2-4; abundance: NA; d_gene: NA; v_gene: TRBV27; CDR3aa: CASSFGGPAKNIQYF; CDR3nt: TGTGCCAGCAGTTTTGGAGGGCCGGCCAAAAACATTCAGTACTTC
j_gene: TRBJ2-7; abundance: NA; d_gene: TRBD1; v_gene: TRBV27; CDR3aa: CASSTGQGSPTYEQYF; CDR3nt: TGTGCCAGCAGTACAGGACAGGGGTCCCCCACCTACGAGCAGTACTTC
j_gene: TRBJ1-2; abundance: NA; d_gene: NA; v_gene: TRBV9; CDR3aa: CASSVEAKGYTF; CDR3nt: TGTGCCAGCAGCGTAGAGGCTAAGGGCTACACCTTC
j_gene: TRBJ2-5; abundance: NA; d_gene: NA; v_gene: TRBV9; CDR3aa: CASSAWEGEETQYF; CDR3nt: TGTGCCAGCAGCGCGTGGGAGGGGGAAGAGACCCAGTACTTC
j_gene: TRBJ2-3; abundance: NA; d_gene: NA; v_gene: TRBV19; CDR3aa: CASSTQGPDTQYF; CDR3nt: TGTGCCAGTAGTACGCAGGGGCCAGATACGCAGTATTTT
j_gene: TRBJ2-2; abundance: NA; d_gene: NA; v_gene: TRBV6-4; CDR3aa: CASSDSGTRNTGELFF; CDR3nt: TGTGCCAGCAGTGACTCGGGGACCCGGAACACCGGGGAGCTGTTTTTT